This TCR beta chain was retrieved from a study of early T cells in non-severe SARS-CoV-2 infection. Background on the study: The sequenced material was bulk RNA from unsorted whole blood, and its chains were unpaired.

V shed 2 bases and J 5 bases; nucleotides not matched to a gene: 2. The germline CDR1 and CDR2 sequences are MDHEN and SYDVKM. The CDR3 is 13 amino acids. The study, taken as a whole, reports: The study's VDJdb matching favored anti-spike CD8 responses and missed private and CD4 specificities.

For this clonotype: Its target is not known.

One entry per CDR3 protein, called by TCRdb with MiXCR from the 5' RACE reads. The top ten hold about 1.3% of the sample, which has around 64,000 distinct CDR3 sequences, roughly 12% seen once. The sequencing used whole blood, collected at baseline. This sequence was found in an adult who was a healthcare worker with PCR-confirmed SARS-CoV-2 infection or an uninfected control (not recorded which). The rearrangement uses TRBV28 and TRBJ2-7, with 8 bases fitting TRBD1. In DNA form, the CDR3 reads TGTGCCAGCAGTTTACAGGGGGCCCACGAGCAGTACTTC. This encodes CASSLQGAHEQYF.